This TCR beta chain was identified in a study of blood T cell repertoires in COVID-19. Per the authors' pipeline: Reference gene primer amplification gave nucleated cell count estimates. Libraries were prepared by immunoSEQ multiplex PCR; TCRdb keeps only in-frame clonotypes and omits some of them. The V and J calls and clone size were taken over from that table, and D and trimming were inferred from the DNA. This sample carries approximately 240,000 clones, roughly 84% of them seen once, and the ten largest clones take over 3%. This CDR3 comprises 15 residues. Germline lookup yields CDR1 SGHAT and CDR2 FQDESV (reference sequence). V was cut by 2 bases and J by 4 bases, with 14 bases left in between.

The sequence was collected from a woman aged 35 to 49 with active or convalescent COVID-19. Input material: peripheral blood. The chain has TRBV11-1 and TRBJ2-5; D is possibly TRBD2 (5 bases). CDR3 in amino acids: CASSLSTGVGETQYF. For the CDR3, the DNA is TGTGCCAGCAGCTTATCCACCGGGGTTGGAGAGACCCAGTACTTC.